The rows below give T cell receptor beta chains drawn from one sample of a study of cytomegalovirus exposure and HLA in healthy donors. Clones were sequenced by immunoSEQ multiplex PCR, and TCRdb holds only the in-frame ones, with some missing. In the table there are 200,000 to 250,000 clones, about 89% of which are singletons. Material: PBMCs. The receptors shown here come from a woman between 18 and 30 years old in good health and CMV-seronegative. Each CDR3 is given with its conserved first and last residue. Clone sizes are given selectively: once, few, many, or a class where the clone is expanded.

>-|TRBV7-2|TRBJ2-7
CASSRLTSGANEQYF
>-|TRBV11-2|TRBJ2-5
CASSLNGYGETQYF
>-|TRBV4-1|TRBJ1-5
CASSQDTVDQPQHF
>-|TRBV5-4|TRBJ1-2
CASSLGGTGSSGYTF
>-|TRBV13|TRBJ1-4
CASSLGQGAANEKLFF
>-|TRBV11-2|TRBJ2-3
CASSSLAGAGDTQYF
>once|TRBV14|-
CASSRTSWYEQYF
>-|TRBV7-2|TRBJ2-2
CASNLRILREKTGELFF
>few|TRBV30|TRBJ2-4
CAWGTVENIQYF
>-|TRBV13|TRBJ2-7
CASSRTGTGSFGNYEQYF
>-|TRBV15|TRBJ2-1
CATSARLAGAEQFF
>-|TRBV10-3|TRBJ1-4
CAISESGLINEKLFF